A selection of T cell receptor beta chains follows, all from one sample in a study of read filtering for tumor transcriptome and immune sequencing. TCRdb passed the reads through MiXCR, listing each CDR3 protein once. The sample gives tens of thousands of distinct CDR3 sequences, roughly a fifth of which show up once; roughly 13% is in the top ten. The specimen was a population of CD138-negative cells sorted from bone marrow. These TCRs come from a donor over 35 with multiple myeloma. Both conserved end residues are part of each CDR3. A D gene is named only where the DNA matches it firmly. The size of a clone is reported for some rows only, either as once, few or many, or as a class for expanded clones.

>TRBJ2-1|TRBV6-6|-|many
TGTGCCAGCAGTTTGGGACGGGGGCAAAGCTCCTACAATGAGCAGTTCTTC
CASSLGRGQSSYNEQFF
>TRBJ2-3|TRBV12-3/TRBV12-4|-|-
TGTGCCAGCAGCCCCGACAGCTTGGGGACAGATACGCAGTATTTT
CASSPDSLGTDTQYF
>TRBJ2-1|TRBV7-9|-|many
TGTGCCAGCAGCCGTCAGTACAATGAGCAGTTCTTC
CASSRQYNEQFF
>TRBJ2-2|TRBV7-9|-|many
TGTGCCAGCAGCCCCCGAAAGAGCGGGGAGCTGTTTTTT
CASSPRKSGELFF
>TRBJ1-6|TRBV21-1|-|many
TGTGCCAGCAGCAAATGTCTAAGGGAATGCTCCTATAATTCACCCCTCCACTTT
CASSKCLRECSYNSPLHF
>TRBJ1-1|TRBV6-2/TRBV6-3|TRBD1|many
TGTGCCAGCAGTTACTCTACGACAGGGGTGAACACTGAAGCTTTCTTT
CASSYSTTGVNTEAFF
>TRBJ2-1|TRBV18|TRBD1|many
TGTGCCAGCTCACGTCCCGGGACAGGGGTATTCCCTAATGAGCAGTTCTTC
CASSRPGTGVFPNEQFF
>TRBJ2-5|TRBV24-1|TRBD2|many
TGTGCCACCAGTGATCAACCCTCCGGGACTAGAACAGAGACCCAGTACTTC
CATSDQPSGTRTETQYF
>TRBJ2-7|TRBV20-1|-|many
TGCAGCGCCCCCACCTCCGGGAGCGAGCAGTACTTC
CSAPTSGSEQYF
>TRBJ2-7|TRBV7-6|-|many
TGTGCCAGCAGCTTAAGGAGTGGTAGTTCCTACGAGCAGTACTTC
CASSLRSGSSYEQYF
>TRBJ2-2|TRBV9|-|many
TGTGCCAGCAGCGTCGCCGACAACACCGGGGAGCTGTTTTTT
CASSVADNTGELFF
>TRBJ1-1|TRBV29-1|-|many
TGCAGCGTTGTGGGTACAGTCAACACTGAAGCTTTCTTT
CSVVGTVNTEAFF
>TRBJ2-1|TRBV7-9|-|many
TGTGCCAGCAGCTCCGGTTACAATGAGCAGTTCTTC
CASSSGYNEQFF
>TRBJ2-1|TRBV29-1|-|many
TGCAGCGTTCGGAGGGGTTTTAATGAGCAGTTCTTC
CSVRRGFNEQFF
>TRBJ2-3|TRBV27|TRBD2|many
TGTGCCAGCGGCGGGAGAGATACGCAGTATTTT
CASGGRDTQYF
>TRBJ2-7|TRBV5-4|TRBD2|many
TGTGCCAGCAGCACAAGCGGGGGTACCTACGAGCAGTACTTC
CASSTSGGTYEQYF